A selection of T cell receptor beta chains follows, all from one sample in a study of a mutant IDH1 vaccine in newly diagnosed glioma. Only in-frame clones appear in the TCRdb table, and some are missing; sequencing was by immunoSEQ multiplex PCR. Of approximately 61,000 clones listed, approximately 80% are singletons. Which antigens these TCRs recognize remains unknown. The sequencing here drew on PBMCs, taken from a glioma patient whose treatment included an IDH1 peptide vaccine. The receptors were sampled from a man aged 45-65 years with glioma. The CDR3 runs from the conserved cysteine through the conserved F or W. A D gene is named only where the DNA matches it firmly. Only some rows state a clone size, as once, few, many or a class for expanded clones.

J gene,clone size,D gene,V gene,CDR3 protein,CDR3 DNA
TRBJ1-1,-,-,TRBV4-2,CASSQGRGDQAFF,TGTGCCAGCAGCCAAGGGCGTGGAGACCAAGCTTTCTTT
TRBJ2-2,-,TRBD2,TRBV2,CASSELAVTTGELFF,TGTGCCAGCAGTGAACTAGCGGTGACTACCGGGGAGCTGTTTTTT
TRBJ1-6,once,-,TRBV29-1,CSVRLDSPNSPLHF,TGCAGCGTACGATTGGACAGCCCGAATTCACCCCTCCACTTT
TRBJ1-2,-,-,TRBV2,CASSLGGLYGYTF,TGTGCCAGCAGTTTAGGGGGTCTCTATGGCTACACCTTC
TRBJ2-2,-,-,TRBV2,CASSTTDGLNTGELFF,TGTGCCAGCAGTACAACGGACGGATTGAACACCGGGGAGCTGTTTTTT
TRBJ1-6,-,-,TRBV15,CATSRVQSNSPLHF,TGTGCCACCAGCAGAGTACAGTCTAATTCACCCCTCCACTTT
TRBJ2-7,once,-,TRBV4-1,CASSQALHGEQYF,TGCGCCAGCAGCCAAGCTTTACATGGGGAGCAGTACTTC
TRBJ1-1,-,-,TRBV18,CASSQGLMNTEAFF,TGTGCCAGCTCCCAAGGGCTGATGAACACTGAAGCTTTCTTT
TRBJ2-3,once,-,TRBV10-3,CAISGGSRSTDTQYF,TGTGCCATCAGTGGGGGTTCTCGAAGCACAGATACGCAGTATTTT
TRBJ1-6,-,-,TRBV10-3,CAISDRDNLGSYNSPLHF,TGTGCCATCAGTGACAGGGACAACCTAGGTTCCTATAATTCACCCCTCCACTTT
TRBJ2-7,-,-,TRBV7-8,CASSPLAYSYEQYF,TGTGCCAGCAGCCCTCTAGCGTACTCCTACGAGCAGTACTTC
TRBJ1-6,-,-,TRBV25-1,CASSEMGAYNSPLHF,TGTGCCAGCAGTGAAATGGGGGCCTATAATTCACCCCTCCACTTT
TRBJ1-2,-,-,TRBV19,CASSIGDNYGYTF,TGTGCCAGTAGTATCGGAGATAACTATGGCTACACCTTC
TRBJ1-5,-,-,TRBV29-1,CSVRSGDQPQHF,TGCAGCGTTCGGTCAGGGGATCAGCCCCAGCATTTT
TRBJ2-1,few,-,TRBV2,CASSPTSSSYNEQFF,TGTGCCAGCTCCCCCACTAGTAGCTCCTACAATGAGCAGTTCTTC